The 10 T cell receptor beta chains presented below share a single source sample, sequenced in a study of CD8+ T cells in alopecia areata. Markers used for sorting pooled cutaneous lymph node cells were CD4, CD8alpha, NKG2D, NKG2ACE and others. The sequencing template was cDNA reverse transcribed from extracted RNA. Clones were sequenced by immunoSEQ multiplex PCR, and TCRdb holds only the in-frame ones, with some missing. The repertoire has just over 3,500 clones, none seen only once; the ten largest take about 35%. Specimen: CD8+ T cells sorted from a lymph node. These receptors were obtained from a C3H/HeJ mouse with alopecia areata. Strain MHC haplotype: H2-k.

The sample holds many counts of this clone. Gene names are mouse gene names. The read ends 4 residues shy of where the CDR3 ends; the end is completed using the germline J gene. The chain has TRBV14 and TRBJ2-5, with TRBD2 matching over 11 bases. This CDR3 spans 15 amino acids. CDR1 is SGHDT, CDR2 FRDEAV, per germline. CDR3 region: CASSLLGGLEDTQYF. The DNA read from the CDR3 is TGTGCCAGCAGTTTACTGGGGGGGCTTGAAGAC.

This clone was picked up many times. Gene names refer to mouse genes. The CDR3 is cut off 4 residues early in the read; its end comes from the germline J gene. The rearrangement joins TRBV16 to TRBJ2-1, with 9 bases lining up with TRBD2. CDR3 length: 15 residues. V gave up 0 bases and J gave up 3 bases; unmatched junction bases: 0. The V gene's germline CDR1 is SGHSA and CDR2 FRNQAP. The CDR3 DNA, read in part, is TGTGCAAGCAGCTTAGACTGGGGGGGCTATGCT. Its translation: CASSLDWGGYA. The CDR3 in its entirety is CASSLDWGGYAEQFF.

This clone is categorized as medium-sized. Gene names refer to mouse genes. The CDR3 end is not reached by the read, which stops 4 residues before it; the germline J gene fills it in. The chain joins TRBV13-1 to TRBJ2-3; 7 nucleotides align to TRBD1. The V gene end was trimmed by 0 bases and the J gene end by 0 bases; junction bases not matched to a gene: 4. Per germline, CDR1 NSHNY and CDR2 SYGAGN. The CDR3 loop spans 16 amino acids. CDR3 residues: CASSDDRGDSAETLYF. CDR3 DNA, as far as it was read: TGTGCCAGCAGTGATGACAGGGGCGATAGTGCAGAA.

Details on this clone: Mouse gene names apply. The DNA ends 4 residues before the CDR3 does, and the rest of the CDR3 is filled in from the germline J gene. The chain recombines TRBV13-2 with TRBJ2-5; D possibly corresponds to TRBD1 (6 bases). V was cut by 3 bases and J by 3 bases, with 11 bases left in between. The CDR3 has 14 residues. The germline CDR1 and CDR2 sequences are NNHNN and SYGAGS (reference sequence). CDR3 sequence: CASGAGQFQDTQYF. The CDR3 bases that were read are TGTGCCAGCGGTGCCGGACAGTTTCAAGAC.

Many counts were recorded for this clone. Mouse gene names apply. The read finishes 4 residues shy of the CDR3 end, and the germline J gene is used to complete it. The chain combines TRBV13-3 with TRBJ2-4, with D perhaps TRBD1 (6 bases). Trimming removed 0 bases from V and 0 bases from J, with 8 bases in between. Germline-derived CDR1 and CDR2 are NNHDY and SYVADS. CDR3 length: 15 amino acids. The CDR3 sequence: CASSDARGSQNTLYF. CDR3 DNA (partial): TGTGCCAGCAGTGATGCCAGGGGTAGTCAAAAC.

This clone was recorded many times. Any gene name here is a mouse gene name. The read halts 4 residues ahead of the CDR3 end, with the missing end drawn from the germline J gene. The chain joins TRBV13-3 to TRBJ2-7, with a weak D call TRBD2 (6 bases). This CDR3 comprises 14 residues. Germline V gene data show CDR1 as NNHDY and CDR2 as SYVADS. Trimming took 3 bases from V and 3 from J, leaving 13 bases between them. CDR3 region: CASSGHLGLYEQYF. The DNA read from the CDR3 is TGTGCCAGCAGTGGACACCTGGGGCTCTAT.

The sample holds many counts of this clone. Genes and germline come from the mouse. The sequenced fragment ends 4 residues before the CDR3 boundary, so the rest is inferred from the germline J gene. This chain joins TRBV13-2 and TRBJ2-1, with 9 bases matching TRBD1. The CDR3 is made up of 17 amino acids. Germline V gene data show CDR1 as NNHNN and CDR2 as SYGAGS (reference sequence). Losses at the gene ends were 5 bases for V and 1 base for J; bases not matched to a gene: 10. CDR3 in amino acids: CASGSGTGSRNYAEQFF. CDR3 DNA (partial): TGTGCCAGCGGCTCCGGGACAGGGTCAAGAAACTATGCT.

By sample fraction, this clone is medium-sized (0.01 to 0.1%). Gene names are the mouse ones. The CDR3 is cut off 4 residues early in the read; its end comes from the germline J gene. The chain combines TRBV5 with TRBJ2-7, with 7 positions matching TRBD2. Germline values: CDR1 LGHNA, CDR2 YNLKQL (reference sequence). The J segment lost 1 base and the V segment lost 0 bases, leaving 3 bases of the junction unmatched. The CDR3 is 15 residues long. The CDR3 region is CASSQDLGVSYEQYF. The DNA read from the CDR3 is TGTGCCAGCAGCCAAGACCTGGGGGTTTCCTAT.

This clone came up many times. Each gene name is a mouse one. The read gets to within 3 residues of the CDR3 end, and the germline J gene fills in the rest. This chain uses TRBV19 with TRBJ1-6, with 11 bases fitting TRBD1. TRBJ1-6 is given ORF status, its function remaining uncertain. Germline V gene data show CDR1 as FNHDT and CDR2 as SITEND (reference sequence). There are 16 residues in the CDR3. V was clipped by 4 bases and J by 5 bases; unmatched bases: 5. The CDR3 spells CASSHPGQGDNSPLYF. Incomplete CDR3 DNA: TGTGCCAGCAGTCACCCGGGACAGGGGGATAATTCGCCC.

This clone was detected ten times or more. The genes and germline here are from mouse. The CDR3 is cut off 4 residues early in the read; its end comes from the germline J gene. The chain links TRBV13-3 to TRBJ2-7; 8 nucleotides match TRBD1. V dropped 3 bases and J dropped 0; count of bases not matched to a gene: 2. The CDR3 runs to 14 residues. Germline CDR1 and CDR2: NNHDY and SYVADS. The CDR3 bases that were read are TGTGCCAGCAGTGGACAGGGGAGCTCCTAT. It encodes CASSGQGSSY. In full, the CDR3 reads CASSGQGSSYEQYF.